This note documents a single TCR beta chain sequence. The antigen is unknown. The germline V gene has CDR1 SGHTA and CDR2 FQGNSA. The CDR3 is 15 residues long. Trimming took 5 bases from V and 3 from J, leaving 15 bases between them. The data were taken from a study of CD8 T cells in ankylosing spondylitis. Study-level findings and limits: Seemingly distinctive of ankylosing spondylitis blood was a TCR beta motif formed by eight highly homologous variants. Clones linked to disease were reported to show significant enrichment in matched ankylosing spondylitis synovial fluid. Disease-linked clones displayed a CD8+ phenotype and appeared relatively rarely in peripheral blood.

Scientists made TCR beta libraries using quantitative 5'-RACE with molecular barcodes. In TCRdb, the 5' RACE reads were re-called with MiXCR into one record per CDR3 protein. The repertoire has over 30,000 distinct CDR3 sequences, 11% of them found once; the top ten carry roughly a fifth. This TCR was recovered from a male donor with ankylosing spondylitis. The gene calls are TRBV7-2 and TRBJ2-3; no clear D. Sequencing was done on a sample of synovial fluid, either unsorted or a sorted T cell fraction (not recorded which). The DNA for the CDR3 is TGTGCCAGCAGCCCTTCCCAGGTCCGAACAGATACGCAGTATTTT. It specifies CASSPSQVRTDTQYF.